Presented here are 4 T cell receptor beta chains from one specimen sequenced in a study of T cell changes during pregnancy in multiple sclerosis. The data were produced by immunoSEQ multiplex PCR, yet TCRdb's version contains in-frame clones alone and is incomplete. The profile shows 79,000 or so clones, 88% of them singletons. The sequencing here drew on peripheral blood, taken before pregnancy. These receptor sequences come from a female donor with multiple sclerosis, enrolled in a pregnancy study.

The rearrangement uses TRBV9 and TRBJ1-6, with D tentatively TRBD1 (5 bases). CDR1 and CDR2 from the germline V gene are SGDLS and YYNGEE. Trimming cost V 3 bases and J 8 bases, with 12 bases left between them. This CDR3 contains 14 residues. The CDR3 reads CASSEDKWDSPLHF. CDR3 sequence (DNA): TGTGCCAGCAGCGAGGACAAATGGGATTCACCCCTCCACTTT.

The chain couples TRBV5-6 to TRBJ2-5, with 15 bases aligning to TRBD2. V was clipped by 3 bases and J by 5 bases; unmatched bases: 8. Germline-derived CDR1 and CDR2 are SGHDT and YYEEEE. The CDR3 has 17 residues. Here the CDR3 reads CASSYGLAGGLGETQYF. The CDR3 DNA is TGTGCCAGCAGCTACGGACTAGCGGGGGGGCTCGGGGAGACCCAGTACTTC.

This chain uses TRBV27 with TRBJ2-7, with D possibly TRBD1 on 5 matching bases. Deletions cut 0 bases from V and 0 bases from J, with 9 bases between. The CDR3 spans 15 residues. Germline V lookup: CDR1 MNHEY, CDR2 SMNVEV (reference sequence). The CDR3 here is CASSLSWGNSYEQYF. DNA of the CDR3: TGTGCCAGCAGTTTATCCTGGGGCAACTCCTACGAGCAGTACTTC.

The V and J genes are TRBV7-6 and TRBJ1-4; no reliable D call. Germline V gene data show CDR1 as SGHVS and CDR2 as FNYEAQ. This CDR3 comprises 15 residues. Trimming took off 0 bases at V and 0 bases at J, with 5 bases between the two ends. In DNA, the CDR3 is TGTGCCAGCAGCTTAGCCCGCGCAACTAATGAAAAACTGTTTTTT. Translation: CASSLARATNEKLFF.